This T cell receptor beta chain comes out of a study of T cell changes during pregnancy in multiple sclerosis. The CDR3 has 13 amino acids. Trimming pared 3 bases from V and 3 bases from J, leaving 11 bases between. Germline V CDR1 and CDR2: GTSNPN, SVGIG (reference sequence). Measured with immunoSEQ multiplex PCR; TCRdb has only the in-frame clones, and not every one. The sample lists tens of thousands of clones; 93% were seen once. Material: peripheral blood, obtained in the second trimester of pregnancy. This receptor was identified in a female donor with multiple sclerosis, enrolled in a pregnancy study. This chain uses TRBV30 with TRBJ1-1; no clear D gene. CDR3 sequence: CAWRRQGYTEAFF. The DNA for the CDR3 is TGTGCCTGGAGGCGGCAAGGCTACACTGAAGCTTTCTTT. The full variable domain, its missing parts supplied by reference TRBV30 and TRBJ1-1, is SQTIHQWPATLVQPVGSPLSLECTVEGTSNPNLYWYRQAAGRGLQLLFYSVGIGQISSEVPQNLSASRPQDRQFILSSKKLLLSDSGFYLCAWRRQGYTEAFFGQGTRLTVV.